Sequencing of this TCR beta chain was carried out in a study of T cells in Graves' hyperthyroidism and ophthalmopathy. Amplification targeted TCR beta CDR3 regions from RNA transcripts. Using the HTBI primer set, a first-round RT-PCR was run on the TCR CDR3. TCRdb itself ran the multiplex PCR reads through MiXCR, one entry per CDR3 protein. The repertoire holds about 600,000 distinct CDR3 sequences, with about 14% as singletons. Germline V gene lookup returns CDR1 DFQATT and CDR2 SNEGSKA (reference sequence). The CDR3 runs 14 residues. Trimming shortened V by 0 bases and J by 10 bases, and 16 bases separated the two germline ends. The study's findings and limits: A 13 V-J signature model discriminated ophthalmopathy versus stable hyperthyroidism.

The diagnostic basis comprised clinical symptoms, serum thyroxine and TRAb, thyroid ultrasound and orbital computed tomography. The authors took PBMCs from 7.5 to 10 ml fresh peripheral blood. As for this clonotype: Its antigen is currently unknown.

Material for sequencing was blood. The TCR was taken from a woman under 30 with Graves' ophthalmopathy. The genes are TRBV20-1 and TRBJ1-5, with D maybe TRBD1 (6 bases). The CDR3 DNA follows: TGCAGTGCTAGAGAGTCGACAGGCGTCAATCCCCAGCATTTT. This gives the protein CSARESTGVNPQHF.